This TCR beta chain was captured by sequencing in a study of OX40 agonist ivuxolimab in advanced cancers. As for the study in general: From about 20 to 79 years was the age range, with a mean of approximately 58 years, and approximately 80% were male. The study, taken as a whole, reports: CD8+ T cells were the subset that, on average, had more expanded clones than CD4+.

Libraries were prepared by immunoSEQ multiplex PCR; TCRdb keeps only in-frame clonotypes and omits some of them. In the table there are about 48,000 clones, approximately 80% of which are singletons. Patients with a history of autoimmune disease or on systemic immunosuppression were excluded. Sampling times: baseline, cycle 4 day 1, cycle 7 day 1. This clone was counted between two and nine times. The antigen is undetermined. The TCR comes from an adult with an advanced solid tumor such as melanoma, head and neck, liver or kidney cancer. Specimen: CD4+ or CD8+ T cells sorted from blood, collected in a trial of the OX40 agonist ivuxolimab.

The CDR3 region is CASSYSRQGFRELFF. DNA of the CDR3: TGTGCCAGCAGTTACTCTCGGCAGGGATTTCGGGAACTGTTTTTT. The J gene is TRBJ1-4, the V gene TRBV6-5; D possibly corresponds to TRBD1 (5 bases). Germline CDR1 MNHEY, CDR2 SVGAGI. The CDR3 runs 15 residues. The V end was cut by 0 bases, the J end by 12 bases, with 17 bases between.